A single sample is the source of the 32 T cell receptor beta chains below, sequenced in a study of CD8+CD57+ T cells in acquired aplastic anemia. Genomic DNA was employed as the template in profiling TCR beta VDJ and CDR3. TCRdb redid the calling of the reads with MiXCR, one entry per CDR3 protein. The data show 220,000 or so distinct CDR3 sequences, with about 62% seen just once and roughly three fifths held by the top ten. An expansion of CD8+CD57+ cells by flow cytometry had been shown in patients chosen for sequencing. The sequenced sample consisted of sorted CD4+, CD8+, or CD8+CD57+ T cells (not recorded which) from PBMCs. These receptors were collected from a human donor with aplastic anemia.

This sequence joins TRBV2 and TRBJ2-7; 11 bases match TRBD2. With V trimmed by 6 bases and J by 7 bases, 2 bases remained unmatched. The V gene's germline CDR1 is SNHLY and CDR2 FYNNEI. This CDR3 spans 12 amino acids. The CDR3 region is CASSPSGREQYF. In DNA form, the CDR3 reads TGTGCCAGCAGCCCTAGCGGGAGGGAGCAGTACTTC.

The genes are TRBV24-1 and TRBJ2-1; TRBD1 might be the D (5 bases). The V and J ends lost 11 bases and 4 bases respectively, with 17 bases between them. The germline CDR1 and CDR2 sequences are KGHDR and SFDVKD. The CDR3 has 14 amino acids. CDR3 in DNA: TGTGCCAGTAGTATGTGGCAGGGTTACAATGAGCAGTTCTTC. It specifies CASSMWQGYNEQFF.

V usage is TRBV2 and J usage is TRBJ1-3; D uncertain. The CDR3 runs to 11 residues. Trimming removed 8 bases at V and 0 bases at J, with 2 bases between. The germline gives CDR1 SNHLY, CDR2 FYNNEI. The CDR3 loop reads CASDSGNTIYF. The CDR3, as DNA: TGTGCCAGCGACTCTGGAAACACCATATATTTT.

This clonotype turned up a few times. The J gene is TRBJ1-5, the V gene TRBV2; perhaps TRBD1 as D (6 bases). CDR3 length equals 14 residues. The ends were cut back, 6 bases at V and 3 bases at J, with 12 bases in the middle. Germline-derived CDR1 and CDR2 are SNHLY and FYNNEI. The CDR3 nucleotides read TGTGCCAGCAGGACCGGACAGAACAATCAGCCCCAGCATTTT. It is translated as CASRTGQNNQPQHF.

V gene TRBV9 combines with J gene TRBJ2-3; 10 bases align to TRBD2. There are 15 residues in the CDR3. Trimming took 2 bases from V and 11 from J; bases not matched to a gene: 11. The germline V gene has CDR1 SGDLS and CDR2 YYNGEE. The CDR3 reads CASSVRSGGAHEQYF. The CDR3 region has the DNA TGTGCCAGCAGCGTCAGGAGCGGGGGGGCACATGAGCAGTATTTT. The whole variable domain, filled in from reference TRBV9 and TRBJ2-3, reads DSGVTQTPKHLITATGQRVTLRCSPRSGDLSVYWYQQSLDQGLQFLIQYYNGEERAKGNILERFSAQQFPDLHSELNLSSLELGDSALYFCASSVRSGGAHEQYFGPGTRLTVL.

J is TRBJ1-1 and V is TRBV15; D remains ambiguous. This CDR3 is built from 15 residues. The V and J ends lost 10 bases and 3 bases respectively, with 21 bases between them. Per germline, CDR1 LNHNV and CDR2 YYDKDF (reference sequence). CDR3 in DNA: TGTGCCAGCAGTTTACGCGAGGACGGTTACACTGAAGCTTTCTTT. Translation: CASSLREDGYTEAFF.

The chain joins TRBV7-9 to TRBJ2-1, with 9 bases lining up with TRBD2. Germline CDR1 and CDR2: SEHNR and FQNEAQ (reference sequence). The trim removed 3 bases at V and 8 bases at J, leaving 8 bases unmatched. The CDR3 is made up of 15 amino acids. CDR3 nucleotide sequence: TGTGCCAGCAGCTTGCTAGCGGGACTACTCCATGAGCAGTTCTTC. As protein: CASSLLAGLLHEQFF.

This clonotype was seen only once. The chain has TRBV10-3 and TRBJ1-1; 9 bases map to TRBD1. Trimming at V came to 4 bases and at J to 2 bases, leaving 11 bases not matched to a gene. Germline loops: CDR1 ENHRY, CDR2 SYGVKD. The CDR3 length is 17 residues. CDR3: CAISAGTGISGNTEAFF. For the CDR3, the DNA is TGTGCCATCAGTGCCGGGACAGGGATTTCGGGAAACACTGAAGCTTTCTTT.

The chain couples TRBV24-1 to TRBJ1-2; D is uncertain. Germline-derived CDR1 and CDR2 are KGHDR and SFDVKD. There are 14 residues in the CDR3. Trimming shortened V by 1 base and J by 4 bases, and 9 bases separated the two germline ends. In DNA, the CDR3 is TGTGCCACCAGTGATTTCGCCTTTTCCTATGGCTACACCTTC. Translation: CATSDFAFSYGYTF.

The gene calls are TRBV12-3 or TRBV12-4 and TRBJ1-2; D may be TRBD1 (5 bases). The CDR3 has 15 residues. Trimming took off 2 bases at V and 4 bases at J, with 14 bases between the two ends. CDR3 DNA sequence: TGTGCCAGCAGTTTAACCGACAGAGACGGCTATGGCTACACCTTC. Residues: CASSLTDRDGYGYTF.

This clonotype showed up many times. The chain employs TRBV2 and TRBJ1-1; unclear D gene. Germline loops: CDR1 SNHLY, CDR2 FYNNEI. The CDR3 length is 14 residues. With 7 bases removed from V and 0 bases from J, the gap between germline ends came to 12 bases. The CDR3 coding sequence is TGTGCCAGCACCGCGGGCAGGCTGAACACTGAAGCTTTCTTT. Encoded protein: CASTAGRLNTEAFF. Variable domain in full (rest from reference TRBV2 and TRBJ1-1): EPEVTQTPSHQVTQMGQEVILRCVPISNHLYFYWYRQILGQKVEFLVSFYNNEISEKSEIFDDQFSVERPDGSNFTLKIRSTKLEDSAMYFCASTAGRLNTEAFFGQGTRLTVV.

The chain has TRBV4-2 and TRBJ2-3; possibly TRBD2 for D (6 bases). The length of the CDR3 is 15 residues. CDR1 is LGHNA, CDR2 YNFKEQ, per germline. V was trimmed by 6 bases and J by 8 bases, leaving 21 bases between them. This chain's CDR3 is CASSEVSVAGSTQYF. Written as DNA, the CDR3 is TGTGCCAGCAGTGAAGTGAGTGTGGCGGGGAGTACGCAGTATTTT.

The J gene is TRBJ1-1, the V gene TRBV25-1; D might be TRBD1 (5 bases). Germline V gives CDR1 MGHDK, CDR2 SYGVNS. There are 14 residues in the CDR3. The ends were cut back, 8 bases at V and 6 bases at J, with 19 bases in the middle. The CDR3 DNA is TGTGCCAGCTCATTGGCGCCAGGGTCTTCTGAAGCTTTCTTT. Encoded protein: CASSLAPGSSEAFF.

This clonotype was observed a few times. V usage is TRBV7-8 and J usage is TRBJ2-1; D is unclear. With 3 bases removed from V and 9 bases from J, the gap between germline ends came to 3 bases. CDR3 length: 10 residues. Germline-derived CDR1 and CDR2 are SGHVS and FQNEAQ. The CDR3 is CASSLGEQFF. DNA of the CDR3: TGTGCCAGCAGCTTGGGTGAGCAGTTCTTC.

About this clonotype itself: One end of the junction fails to match germline, which may point to a read error. V is TRBV9 and J is TRBJ2-6; possible D gene TRBD2, 7 bases. The CDR3 runs 18 residues. CDR1 SGDLS and CDR2 YYNGEE come from the germline V gene. CDR3 nucleotide sequence: TGTGCCAGCAGCACACAACGGGGGGCCTACTCTGGGGCCAACGCCCTGACCTTC. The encoded protein is CASSTQRGAYSGANALTF.

This clonotype was seen a handful of times. The V and J genes are TRBV19 and TRBJ2-7; D is unclear. This CDR3 spans 13 amino acids. The germline V gene encodes CDR1 LNHDA and CDR2 SQIVND (reference sequence). Deletions cut 3 bases from V and 1 base from J, with 7 bases between. The CDR3 here is CASSIRHSYEQYF. The CDR3 DNA sequence: TGTGCCAGTAGTATCCGACATTCCTACGAGCAGTACTTC.

The V call is TRBV5-4, the J call TRBJ1-2; 10 bases are shared with TRBD1. Trimming cost V 2 bases and J 5 bases; bases outside gene matches: 6. Germline CDR1 and CDR2: SGHNT and YYREEE (reference sequence). This CDR3 is built from 15 residues. CDR3 amino acids: CASSFPPGQGYGYTF. In DNA, the CDR3 is TGTGCCAGCAGCTTCCCGCCGGGACAGGGGTATGGCTACACCTTC.

The chain employs TRBV11-2 and TRBJ1-1; 7 nucleotides match TRBD1. This CDR3 comprises 16 residues. The V segment lost 2 bases and the J segment 1 base; nucleotides outside the gene matches: 7. Looked up from germline, CDR1 is SGHAT and CDR2 is FQNNGV. DNA for the CDR3: TGTGCCAGCAGCTTACAATGGGGACAGCAGAACACTGAAGCTTTCTTT. It codes for CASSLQWGQQNTEAFF.

The gene calls are TRBV25-1 and TRBJ2-7, with 9 bases that match TRBD2. Trimming removed 3 bases from V and 7 bases from J; junction bases left unmatched: 10. Germline-derived CDR1 and CDR2 are MGHDK and SYGVNS. The CDR3 loop spans 15 amino acids. This CDR3 is CASSETAGGPREQYF. DNA for the CDR3: TGTGCCAGCAGTGAGACTGCGGGAGGGCCTAGAGAGCAGTACTTC.

This clonotype appeared a few times. The gene calls are TRBV20-1 and TRBJ2-1; possibly TRBD2 for D (6 bases). With 3 bases removed from V and 0 bases from J, the gap between germline ends came to 9 bases. The CDR3 length is 14 residues. The germline V gene has CDR1 DFQATT and CDR2 SNEGSKA (reference sequence). The CDR3 spells CSASTSPSYNEQFF. The DNA of the CDR3 is TGCAGTGCTAGCACTAGCCCCTCCTACAATGAGCAGTTCTTC.

The table lists this clonotype with many counts. The chain has TRBV7-6 and TRBJ2-2; 8 nucleotides match TRBD1. Germline loops: CDR1 SGHVS, CDR2 FNYEAQ. This CDR3 has 16 residues. The V and J ends lost 5 bases and 3 bases, in that order; junction bases with no gene match: 8. Here the CDR3 reads CASSLPTGVDTGELFF. The CDR3 DNA reads as TGTGCCAGCAGCCTACCGACAGGGGTCGACACCGGGGAGCTGTTTTTT.

With respect to this clonotype: One junction end disagrees with the germline gene, perhaps due to a read error. This sequence joins TRBV7-7 and TRBJ2-1; 7 positions match TRBD2. This CDR3 spans 13 amino acids. Germline V gives CDR1 SSHAT, CDR2 FNYEAQ (reference sequence). The CDR3 loop reads CASSLAGTTEQFF. CDR3 coding DNA: TGTGCTAGCAGCTTAGCGGGTACGACTGAGCAGTTCTTC.

V gene TRBV7-2 combines with J gene TRBJ2-1; D remains unclear. Germline CDR1 and CDR2: SGHTA and FQGNSA. V lost 3 bases, J lost 7 bases, and 7 bases lay in between. CDR3 length: 12 amino acids. CDR3 in amino acids: CASSFGINEQFF. CDR3 in DNA: TGTGCCAGCAGCTTCGGAATAAATGAGCAGTTCTTC.

CDR3 sequence reads: CASSRRTGVYEQYF. The CDR3 region has the DNA TGTGCCAGCAGCCGGCGGACAGGGGTGTACGAGCAGTACTTC. The chain couples TRBV6-4 to TRBJ2-7, with 9 bases aligning to TRBD1. The V gene end was trimmed by 6 bases and the J gene end by 4 bases; junction bases not matched to a gene: 7. The CDR3 covers 14 residues. Germline values: CDR1 MRHNA, CDR2 SNTAGT.

This clonotype was seen only once. One end of the junction does not line up with germline, which may come from a read error. The V call is TRBV2, the J call TRBJ1-1; 7 bases align to TRBD1. The CDR3 contains 15 residues. Germline-derived CDR1 and CDR2 are SNHLY and FYNNEI. In DNA, the CDR3 is TGTGCCAGAAGACCCTACTCACAGGGGAACACTGAAGCCTTCTTT. This encodes CARRPYSQGNTEAFF.

The sample holds a few counts of this clonotype. The J gene is TRBJ1-2, the V gene TRBV10-3, with TRBD1 as a possible D gene (5 bases). The germline V gene encodes CDR1 ENHRY and CDR2 SYGVKD. V lost 0 bases and J 2 bases, leaving 7 bases between the germline ends. There are 14 residues in the CDR3. In DNA form, the CDR3 reads TGTGCCATCAGTGAGTCTCGGGGGAACTATGGCTACACCTTC. This encodes CAISESRGNYGYTF.

V usage is TRBV7-2 and J usage is TRBJ1-4, with a tentative D call TRBD1 (6 bases). The V and J ends lost 2 bases and 7 bases respectively, with 11 bases between them. This CDR3 is built from 14 residues. The germline CDR1 and CDR2 sequences are SGHTA and FQGNSA. CDR3 DNA sequence: TGTGCCAGCAGCTTAAACAGGGCGGGTGAAAAACTGTTTTTT. Translating it yields CASSLNRAGEKLFF.

This clonotype occurred a few times. The rearrangement uses TRBV7-6 and TRBJ2-5; D may be TRBD1 (5 bases). The V end was cut by 5 bases, the J end by 2 bases, with 15 bases between. The V gene's germline CDR1 is SGHVS and CDR2 FNYEAQ. This CDR3 region has 15 residues. CDR3 sequence (DNA): TGTGCCAGCAGCCCATTCGGCGGACAACAAGAGACCCAGTACTTC. Translated: CASSPFGGQQETQYF.

The chain uses TRBV20-1 and TRBJ2-5, with D perhaps TRBD2 (5 bases). The CDR3 extends over 15 amino acids. Per the germline V gene, CDR1 is DFQATT and CDR2 is SNEGSKA (reference sequence). Trimming removed 4 bases at V and 1 base at J, with 16 bases between. The CDR3 DNA follows: TGCAGTGCTATGTTGGGCGAGGGCCTCCAAGAGACCCAGTACTTC. Its protein is CSAMLGEGLQETQYF.

The V and J genes are TRBV19 and TRBJ1-1; possible D gene TRBD1, 6 bases. The length of the CDR3 is 14 residues. Germline CDR1 and CDR2: LNHDA and SQIVND (reference sequence). Trimming shortened V by 6 bases and J by 4 bases, and 15 bases separated the two germline ends. In DNA form, the CDR3 reads TGTGCCAGTAGGGCACAGGGTTTCGGCACTGAAGCTTTCTTT. Its protein is CASRAQGFGTEAFF.

This chain links TRBV15 with TRBJ1-1, with TRBD1 as a possible D gene (6 bases). Looked up from germline, CDR1 is LNHNV and CDR2 is YYDKDF (reference sequence). There are 15 residues in the CDR3. The V end was cut by 0 bases, the J end by 3 bases, with 11 bases between. The CDR3, as DNA: TGTGCCACCAGCAGAGAGGAGAGGGGGGACACTGAAGCTTTCTTT. Protein: CATSREERGDTEAFF.

The chain joins TRBV12-3 or TRBV12-4 to TRBJ1-6; D is undetermined. The V end was cut by 4 bases, the J end by 6 bases, with 13 bases between. CDR3 size: 15 residues. This CDR3 reads CASSSQEESNSPLHF. In DNA, the CDR3 is TGTGCCAGCAGTTCTCAGGAGGAGTCTAATTCACCCCTCCACTTT.